This T cell receptor (beta chain) was observed in a study of T cells in Graves' hyperthyroidism and ophthalmopathy (dated by TCRdb to the late 2010s). For the wider study: A discovery cohort of fewer than 110 patients, 43 with Graves' ophthalmopathy and approximately 55 with stable Graves' hyperthyroidism, was used to find distinguishing TCR V-J signatures. Prospective prediction of ophthalmopathy was tested in an independent validation cohort of some 20 hyperthyroidism patients and 15 to 17 patients who later progressed to ophthalmopathy. The roughly 100 discovery patients were divided at random into training and test sets in a 7:3 ratio. In several Graves' hyperthyroidism patients, the study also compared T-cell repertoires from thyroid tissue with T-cell repertoires from blood. Once sampling was done, hyperthyroidism patients were given methimazole at a starting dose of 30 mg daily, whereas ophthalmopathy patients were given high-dose intravenous methylprednisolone. The paper reports TCR Vbeta CDR3 sequencing of some 140 peripheral blood samples: over 40 ophthalmopathy, under 85 hyperthyroidism and some 17 progressor patients.

What the study reported, not specific to this receptor: Sample size was not statistically predetermined, and blinding of investigators to group allocation was not performed. Most expanded thyroid clonotypes (frequency above 0.001) were also detected in blood, suggesting blood repertoires may reflect thyroid immune responses. A model built on a 13 V-J signature distinguished ophthalmopathy from stable hyperthyroidism, reaching around 88% sensitivity and around 81% specificity in cross-validation and 80%/75% in testing. In validation, the model predicted progression to ophthalmopathy with approximately 71% sensitivity and less than 80% specificity, a median of around 6.6 months before onset.

The TCR beta CDR3 regions were amplified from the RNA transcripts. For the first round of RT-PCR on the TCR CDR3, the HTBI primer set was used together with the Qiagen OneStep RT-PCR kit. Libraries were constructed in a second round of multiplex PCR, after which size selection and purification were performed. The libraries were sequenced on an Illumina HiSeq2000 using paired-end 100 bp reads. The original methods were these. SOAPnuke was used to process the raw data, throwing out any read that contained adapters or uncalled bases, had a mean Phred below 15, or lacked an exact constant-primer or identifier match. High-quality paired reads were merged using COPE v1.2.5, and each unique nucleotide sequence was defined as a clonotype. Clonotypes were aligned to IMGT TRBV, TRBD and TRBJ reference segments using MiTCR v1.1. Only V-J combinations with frequency above 0.0001, covering 99% to 99.2% of repertoires, were analysed. The TCS score was defined as the ratio of F50 (clonal expansion) to E x V (chaos), calculated using BLOSUM62-based TCRdist between CDR3 peptides within each V-J. Welch's t-statistics and random forest reduced 450 to 600 V-J features to under 15, which were used in a naive Bayes classifier (R e1071). The public sequencing data were trimmed at Q25 with fastp and processed into clonotypes with MiXCR by TCRdb, which kept only in-frame beta chains. When rows share a CDR3 protein, they turn into one entry using the most common DNA and genes. TCRdb's processing, not the authors' own work, is the source of the V and J calls. The sample contains a few hundred thousand distinct CDR3 sequences, about 45% of them found a single time. The top ten clonotypes cover about 7.9% of the sample.

Stable Graves' hyperthyroidism was defined as the absence of progression to ophthalmopathy over 18 months of follow-up. The hyperthyroidism patients were between 18 and 65 years old and newly diagnosed, with a disease duration of less than 2 months. Exclusion was applied to patients with uncontrolled infections, other autoimmune diseases, pregnancy or lactation. Diagnoses were established on the basis of clinical symptoms, serum thyroxine and TRAb, thyroid ultrasound, and orbital computed tomography. Trizol reagent was used to extract total RNA, and RNA quality was then checked on an Agilent 2100 Bioanalyzer. V and J are truncated by 5 bases and 7 bases respectively, leaving an intervening sequence of 20 bases. Reading the germline V gene (reference sequence) gives CDR1 SEHNR and CDR2 FQNEAQ. From the cysteine up to the phenylalanine, the CDR3 has a length of 15 residues. Only the CDR3 DNA is retained, 45 bases long and in frame from the first base.

This clonotype appeared many times. Its recognized antigen is unknown. Per-base quality was not reported, and no clone a single base away is much larger than it. The sequence derives from a young woman with Graves' hyperthyroidism. Donor details come from another sample of the same person, matched by shared clones. The sequencing input was peripheral blood or thyroid tissue (not recorded which). In this chain, TRBV7-9 is recombined with TRBJ2-5; TRBD2 is possibly the D segment (6 matching bases). Here the CDR3 is given as CASSQEAGGRGTQYF. In nucleotides, the sequence is TGTGCCAGCAGCCAAGAGGCAGGAGGGCGGGGGACCCAGTACTTC.